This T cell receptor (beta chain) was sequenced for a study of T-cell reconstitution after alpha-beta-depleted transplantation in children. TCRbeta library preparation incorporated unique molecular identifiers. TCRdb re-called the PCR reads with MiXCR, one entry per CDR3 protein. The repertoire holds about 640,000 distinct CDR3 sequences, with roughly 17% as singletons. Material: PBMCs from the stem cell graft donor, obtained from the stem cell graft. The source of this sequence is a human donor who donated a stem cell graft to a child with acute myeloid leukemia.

For the CDR3, the DNA is TGCAGCGTTGACAGCGGGGGGATGGACAATGAGCAGTTCTTC. It translates to CSVDSGGMDNEQFF. The V and J genes are TRBV29-1 and TRBJ2-1; 9 bases are shared with TRBD2. Germline CDR1 SQVTM, CDR2 ANQGSEA. The CDR3 runs 14 residues. Germline trimming cut 3 bases from V and 5 bases from J; bases unmatched to any gene: 5.